The sequence of this T cell receptor (beta chain) was determined in a study of cytomegalovirus exposure and HLA in healthy donors. The PCR employed 60 Vbeta primers together with 13 Jbeta primers. Clones were sequenced by immunoSEQ multiplex PCR, and TCRdb holds only the in-frame ones, with some missing. The table has about 180,000 clones, roughly 85% seen once; the top ten hold 0.69%. CDR1 and CDR2 (germline): LGHNA, YNFKEQ. The CDR3 is 16 residues long. Germline trimming cut 1 base from V and 0 bases from J; bases unmatched to any gene: 3. Concerning this clone itself: The same CDR3 also results from other DNA sequences found in this sample.

The sequencing input was PBMCs. The V call is TRBV4-2, the J call TRBJ2-3; 8 bases agree with TRBD2. This TCR derives from a woman between 40 and 55 years old in good health and CMV-seronegative. CDR3 sequence reads: CASSQVTSASTDTQYF. For the CDR3, the DNA is TGTGCCAGCAGCCAAGTGACTAGCGCAAGCACAGATACGCAGTATTTT.